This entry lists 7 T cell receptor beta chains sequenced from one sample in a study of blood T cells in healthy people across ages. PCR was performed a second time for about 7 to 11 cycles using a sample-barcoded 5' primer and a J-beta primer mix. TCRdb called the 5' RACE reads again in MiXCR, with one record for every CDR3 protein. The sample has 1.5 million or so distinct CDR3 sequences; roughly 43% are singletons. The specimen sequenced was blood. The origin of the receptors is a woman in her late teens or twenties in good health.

As DNA, the CDR3 is TGTGCCAGCAGCCAGACTGACATAAAATTGAGCTCCTACGAGCAGTACTTC. This encodes CASSQTDIKLSSYEQYF. The chain uses TRBV4-2 and TRBJ2-7; D unresolved. The ends were cut back, 3 bases at V and 0 bases at J, with 18 bases in the middle. This CDR3 contains 17 residues. Germline lookup yields CDR1 LGHNA and CDR2 YNFKEQ.

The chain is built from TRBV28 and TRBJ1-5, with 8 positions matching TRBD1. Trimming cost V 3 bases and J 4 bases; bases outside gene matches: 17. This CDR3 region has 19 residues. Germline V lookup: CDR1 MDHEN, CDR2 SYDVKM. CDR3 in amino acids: CASSFFSKDRVRLNQPQHF. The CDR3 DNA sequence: TGTGCCAGCAGTTTTTTTAGTAAGGACAGGGTTAGGTTGAATCAGCCCCAGCATTTT.

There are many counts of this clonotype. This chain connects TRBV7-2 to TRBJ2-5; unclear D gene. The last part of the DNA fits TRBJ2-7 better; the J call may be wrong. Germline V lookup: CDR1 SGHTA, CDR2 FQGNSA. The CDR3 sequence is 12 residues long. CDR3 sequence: CASSLVLAEQYF. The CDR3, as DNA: TGTGCCAGCAGCTTAGTCCTTGCCGAGCAGTACTTC.

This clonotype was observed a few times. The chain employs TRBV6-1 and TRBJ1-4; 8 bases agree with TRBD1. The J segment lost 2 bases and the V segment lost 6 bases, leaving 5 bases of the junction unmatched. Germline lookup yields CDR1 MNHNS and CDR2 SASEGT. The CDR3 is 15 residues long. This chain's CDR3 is CASSRQGLTNEKLFF. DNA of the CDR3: TGTGCCAGCAGCCGACAGGGGCTTACTAATGAAAAACTGTTTTTT.

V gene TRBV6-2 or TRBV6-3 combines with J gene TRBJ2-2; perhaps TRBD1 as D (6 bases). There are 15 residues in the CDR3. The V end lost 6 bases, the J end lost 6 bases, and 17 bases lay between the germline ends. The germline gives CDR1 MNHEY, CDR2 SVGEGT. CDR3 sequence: CASRRKQGRAGELFF. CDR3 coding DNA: TGTGCCAGCAGACGGAAACAGGGAAGGGCCGGGGAGCTGTTTTTT.

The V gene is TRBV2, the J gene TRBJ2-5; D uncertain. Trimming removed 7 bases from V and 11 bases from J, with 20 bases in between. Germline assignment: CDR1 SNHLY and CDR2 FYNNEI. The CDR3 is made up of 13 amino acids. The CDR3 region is CASMSEPYNEQYF. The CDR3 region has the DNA TGTGCCAGCATGAGTGAACCGTACAATGAGCAGTACTTC.

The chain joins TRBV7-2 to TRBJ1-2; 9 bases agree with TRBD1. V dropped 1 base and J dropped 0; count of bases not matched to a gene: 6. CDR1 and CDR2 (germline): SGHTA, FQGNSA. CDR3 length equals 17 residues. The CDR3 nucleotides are TGTGCCAGCAGCTTAGGACCACAGGGGGCGGCTAACTATGGCTACACCTTC. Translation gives CASSLGPQGAANYGYTF.